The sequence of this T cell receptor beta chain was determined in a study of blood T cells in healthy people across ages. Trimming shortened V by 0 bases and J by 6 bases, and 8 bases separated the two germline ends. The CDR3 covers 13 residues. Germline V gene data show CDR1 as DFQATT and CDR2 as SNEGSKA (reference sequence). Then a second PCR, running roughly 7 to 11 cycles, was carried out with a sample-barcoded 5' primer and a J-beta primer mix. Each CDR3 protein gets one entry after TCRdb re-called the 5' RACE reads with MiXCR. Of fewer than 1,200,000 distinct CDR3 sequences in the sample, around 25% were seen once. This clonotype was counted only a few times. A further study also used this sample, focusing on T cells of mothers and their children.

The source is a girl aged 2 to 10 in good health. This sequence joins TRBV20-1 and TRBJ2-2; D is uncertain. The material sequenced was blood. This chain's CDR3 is CSAREGPPGELFF. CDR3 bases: TGCAGTGCTAGAGAAGGGCCCCCCGGGGAGCTGTTTTTT.